This T cell receptor beta chain was sequenced during a study of blood T cells in healthy people across ages. Using a J-beta primer mix together with a sample-barcoded 5' primer, a second PCR was run for about 6 to 11 cycles. In TCRdb, the 5' RACE reads were re-called with MiXCR into one record per CDR3 protein. The table includes under 1,000,000 distinct CDR3 sequences, 35% to 60% detected once. Germline V gene data show CDR1 as SGHNT and CDR2 as YENEEA. This CDR3 region has 14 residues. As concerns this clonotype: The junction and the germline gene differ at one end; a read error may be behind it.

This chain uses TRBV11-3 with TRBJ2-3; D gene unclear. This receptor was taken from an elderly man in good health. The sequenced sample consisted of blood. Here the CDR3 DNA reads TGTACCAGCAGCTTCGACGGGTTTGCGGATACGCAGTATTTT. It translates to CTSSFDGFADTQYF.